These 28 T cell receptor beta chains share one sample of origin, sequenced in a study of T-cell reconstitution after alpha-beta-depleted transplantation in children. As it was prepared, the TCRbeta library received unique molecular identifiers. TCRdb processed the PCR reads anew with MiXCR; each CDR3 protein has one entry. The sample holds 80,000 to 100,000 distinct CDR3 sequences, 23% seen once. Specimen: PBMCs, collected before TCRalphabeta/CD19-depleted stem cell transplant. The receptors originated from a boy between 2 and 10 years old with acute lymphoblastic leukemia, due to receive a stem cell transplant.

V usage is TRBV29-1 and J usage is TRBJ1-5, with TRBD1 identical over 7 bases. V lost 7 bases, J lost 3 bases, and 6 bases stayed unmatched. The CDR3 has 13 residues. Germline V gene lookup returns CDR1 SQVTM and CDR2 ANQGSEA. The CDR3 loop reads CSARGGFNQPQHF. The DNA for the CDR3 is TGCAGCGCCCGAGGGGGCTTCAATCAGCCCCAGCATTTT.

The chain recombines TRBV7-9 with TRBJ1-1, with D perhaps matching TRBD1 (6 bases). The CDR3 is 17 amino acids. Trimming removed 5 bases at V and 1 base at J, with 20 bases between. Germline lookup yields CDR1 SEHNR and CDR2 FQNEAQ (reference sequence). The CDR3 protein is CASSPNTGGPGNTEAFF. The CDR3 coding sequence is TGTGCCAGCAGCCCTAATACGGGGGGCCCAGGGAACACTGAAGCTTTCTTT.

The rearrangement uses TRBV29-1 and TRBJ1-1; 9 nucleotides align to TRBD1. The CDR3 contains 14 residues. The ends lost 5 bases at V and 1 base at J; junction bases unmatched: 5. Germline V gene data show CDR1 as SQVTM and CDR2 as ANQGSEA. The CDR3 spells CSVSPGQGNTEAFF. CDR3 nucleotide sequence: TGCAGCGTTTCACCGGGACAGGGGAACACTGAAGCTTTCTTT.

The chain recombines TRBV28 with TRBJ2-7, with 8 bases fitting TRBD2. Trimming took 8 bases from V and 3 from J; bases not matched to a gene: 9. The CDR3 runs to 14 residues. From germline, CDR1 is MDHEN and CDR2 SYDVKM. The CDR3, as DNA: TGTGCCAGCTCGGGGGGGGGTCCAGGCTACGAGCAGTACTTC. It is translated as CASSGGGPGYEQYF. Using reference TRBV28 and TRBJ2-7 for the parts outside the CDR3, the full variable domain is DVKVTQSSRYLVKRTGEKVFLECVQDMDHENMFWYRQDPGLGLRLIYFSYDVKMKEKGDIPEGYSVSREKKERFSLILESASTNQTSMYLCASSGGGPGYEQYFGPGTRLTVT.

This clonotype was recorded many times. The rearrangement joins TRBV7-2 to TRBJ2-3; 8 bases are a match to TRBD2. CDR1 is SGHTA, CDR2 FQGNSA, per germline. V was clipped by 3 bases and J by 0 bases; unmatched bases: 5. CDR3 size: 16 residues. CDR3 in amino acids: CASSFSGTPSTDTQYF. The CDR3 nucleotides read TGTGCCAGCAGCTTTAGCGGGACTCCTAGCACAGATACGCAGTATTTT.

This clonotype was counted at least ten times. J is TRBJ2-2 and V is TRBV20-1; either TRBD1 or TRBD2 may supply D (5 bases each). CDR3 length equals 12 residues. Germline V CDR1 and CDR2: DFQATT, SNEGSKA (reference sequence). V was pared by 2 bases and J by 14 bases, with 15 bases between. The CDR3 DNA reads TGCAGTGCTAGAATTGGGGGTTCTCATCTGTTTTTT. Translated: CSARIGGSHLFF.

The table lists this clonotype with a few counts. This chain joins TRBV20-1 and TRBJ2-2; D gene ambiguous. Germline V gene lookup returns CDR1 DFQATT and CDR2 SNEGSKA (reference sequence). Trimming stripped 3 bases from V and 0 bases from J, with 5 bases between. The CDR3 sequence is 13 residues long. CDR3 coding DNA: TGCAGTGCTAGCGAACCGAACACCGGGGAGCTGTTTTTT. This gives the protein CSASEPNTGELFF.

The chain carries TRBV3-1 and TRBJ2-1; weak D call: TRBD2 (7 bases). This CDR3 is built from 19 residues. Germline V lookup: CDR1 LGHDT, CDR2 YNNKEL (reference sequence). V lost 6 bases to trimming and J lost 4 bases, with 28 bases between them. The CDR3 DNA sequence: TGTGCCAGCAGTTTCCCGGCTCTCGGGGGACACGGGGGGTACAATGAGCAGTTCTTC. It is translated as CASSFPALGGHGGYNEQFF.

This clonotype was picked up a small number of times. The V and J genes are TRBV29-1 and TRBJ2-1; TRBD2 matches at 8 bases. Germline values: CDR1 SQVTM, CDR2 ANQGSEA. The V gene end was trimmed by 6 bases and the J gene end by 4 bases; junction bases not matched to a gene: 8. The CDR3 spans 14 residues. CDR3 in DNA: TGCAGCGTACACGGGAGGGCCGATTACAATGAGCAGTTCTTC. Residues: CSVHGRADYNEQFF.

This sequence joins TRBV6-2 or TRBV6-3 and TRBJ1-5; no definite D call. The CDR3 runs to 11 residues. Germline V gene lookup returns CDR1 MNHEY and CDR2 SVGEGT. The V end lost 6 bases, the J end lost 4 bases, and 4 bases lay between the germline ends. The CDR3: CASSSNQPQHF. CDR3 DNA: TGTGCCAGCAGCAGTAATCAGCCCCAGCATTTT.

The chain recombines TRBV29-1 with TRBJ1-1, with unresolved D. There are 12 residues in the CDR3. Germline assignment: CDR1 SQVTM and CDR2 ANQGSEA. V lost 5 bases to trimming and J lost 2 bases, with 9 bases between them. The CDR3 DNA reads TGCAGCGTTAAGGCGTCAAACACTGAAGCTTTCTTT. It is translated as CSVKASNTEAFF.

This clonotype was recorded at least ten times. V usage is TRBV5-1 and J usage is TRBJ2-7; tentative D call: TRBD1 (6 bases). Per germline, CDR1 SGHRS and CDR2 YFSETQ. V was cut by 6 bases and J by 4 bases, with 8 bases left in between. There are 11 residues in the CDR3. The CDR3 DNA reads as TGCGCCAGCAAGGGGGAGTACGAGCAGTACTTC. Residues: CASKGEYEQYF. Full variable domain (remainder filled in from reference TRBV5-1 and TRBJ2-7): KAGVTQTPRYLIKTRGQQVTLSCSPISGHRSVSWYQQTPGQGLQFLFEYFSETQRNKGNFPGRFSGRQFSNSRSEMNVSTLELGDSALYLCASKGEYEQYFGPGTRLTVT.

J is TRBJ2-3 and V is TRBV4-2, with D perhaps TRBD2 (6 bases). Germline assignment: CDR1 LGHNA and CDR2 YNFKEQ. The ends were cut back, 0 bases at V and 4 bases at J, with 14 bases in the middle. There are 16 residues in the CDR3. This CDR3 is CASSQDTAEGPDTQYF. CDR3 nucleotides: TGTGCCAGCAGCCAAGATACAGCGGAGGGGCCAGATACGCAGTATTTT.

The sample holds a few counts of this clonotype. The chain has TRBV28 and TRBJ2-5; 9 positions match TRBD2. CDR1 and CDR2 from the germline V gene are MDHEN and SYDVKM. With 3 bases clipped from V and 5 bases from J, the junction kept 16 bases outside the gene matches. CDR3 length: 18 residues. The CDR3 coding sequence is TGTGCCAGCAGTTTGGTAGGACTAGCGTCCCTCGAGGGGGAGACCCAGTACTTC. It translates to CASSLVGLASLEGETQYF.

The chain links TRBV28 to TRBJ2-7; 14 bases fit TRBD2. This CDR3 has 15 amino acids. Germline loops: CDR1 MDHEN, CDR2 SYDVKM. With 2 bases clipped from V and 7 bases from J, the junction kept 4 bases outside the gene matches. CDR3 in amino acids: CASSLGRLAGGEQYF. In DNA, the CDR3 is TGTGCCAGCAGTTTAGGGCGACTAGCGGGGGGGGAGCAGTACTTC. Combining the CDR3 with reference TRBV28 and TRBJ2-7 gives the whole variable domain DVKVTQSSRYLVKRTGEKVFLECVQDMDHENMFWYRQDPGLGLRLIYFSYDVKMKEKGDIPEGYSVSREKKERFSLILESASTNQTSMYLCASSLGRLAGGEQYFGPGTRLTVT.

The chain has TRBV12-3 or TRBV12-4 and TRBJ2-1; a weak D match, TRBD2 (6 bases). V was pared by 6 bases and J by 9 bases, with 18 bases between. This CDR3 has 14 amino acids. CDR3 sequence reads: CASRGSGGRGEQFF. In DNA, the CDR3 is TGTGCCAGCAGGGGAAGCGGAGGGCGGGGTGAGCAGTTCTTC.

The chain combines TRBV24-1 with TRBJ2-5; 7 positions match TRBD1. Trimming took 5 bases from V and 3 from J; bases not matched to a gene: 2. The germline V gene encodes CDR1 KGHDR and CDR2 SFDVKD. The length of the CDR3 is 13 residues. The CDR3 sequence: CATSVGQEETQYF. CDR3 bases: TGTGCCACCAGTGTAGGACAGGAAGAGACCCAGTACTTC.

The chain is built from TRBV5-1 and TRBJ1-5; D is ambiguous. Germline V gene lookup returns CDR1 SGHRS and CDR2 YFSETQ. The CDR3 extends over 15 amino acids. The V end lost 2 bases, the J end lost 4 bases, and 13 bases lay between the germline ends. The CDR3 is CASSLFVGENQPQHF. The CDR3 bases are TGCGCCAGCAGCTTATTTGTCGGGGAGAATCAGCCCCAGCATTTT.

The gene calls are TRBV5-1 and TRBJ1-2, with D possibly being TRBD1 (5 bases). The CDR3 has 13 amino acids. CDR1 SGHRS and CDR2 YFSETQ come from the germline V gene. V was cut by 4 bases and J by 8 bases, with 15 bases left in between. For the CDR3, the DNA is TGCGCCAGCAGCGGAGCGCGGGGGGAAGGCTACACCTTC. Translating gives CASSGARGEGYTF.

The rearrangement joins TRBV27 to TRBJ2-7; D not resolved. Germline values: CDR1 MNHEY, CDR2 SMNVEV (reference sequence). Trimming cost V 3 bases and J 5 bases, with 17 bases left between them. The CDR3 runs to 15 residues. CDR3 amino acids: CASSLDQAGMHEQYF. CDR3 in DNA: TGTGCCAGCAGTTTGGACCAAGCAGGCATGCACGAGCAGTACTTC.

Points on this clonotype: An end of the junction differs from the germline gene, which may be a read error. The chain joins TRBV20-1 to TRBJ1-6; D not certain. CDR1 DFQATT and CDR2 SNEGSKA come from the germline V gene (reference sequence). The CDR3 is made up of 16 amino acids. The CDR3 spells CSARGEGSPYNTPLHF. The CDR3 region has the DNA TGCAGTGCTAGAGGGGAGGGCAGCCCCTATAATACACCCCTCCACTTT.

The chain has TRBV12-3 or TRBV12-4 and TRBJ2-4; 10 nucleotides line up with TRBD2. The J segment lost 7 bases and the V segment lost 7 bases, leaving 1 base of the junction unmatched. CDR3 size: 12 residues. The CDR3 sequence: CASTGLANIQYF. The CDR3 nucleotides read TGTGCCAGCACGGGACTAGCGAACATTCAGTACTTC.

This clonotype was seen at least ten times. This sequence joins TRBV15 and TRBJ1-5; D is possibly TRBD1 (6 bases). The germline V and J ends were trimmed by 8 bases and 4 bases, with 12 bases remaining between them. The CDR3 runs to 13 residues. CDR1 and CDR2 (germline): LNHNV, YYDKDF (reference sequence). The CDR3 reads CATRQDLNQPQHF. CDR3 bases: TGTGCCACCCGACAGGACTTGAATCAGCCCCAGCATTTT.

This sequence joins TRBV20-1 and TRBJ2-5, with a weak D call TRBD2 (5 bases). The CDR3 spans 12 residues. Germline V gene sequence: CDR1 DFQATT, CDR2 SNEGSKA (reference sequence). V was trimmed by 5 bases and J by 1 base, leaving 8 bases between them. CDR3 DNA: TGCAGTGCTGTAGGACTCCAAGAGACCCAGTACTTC. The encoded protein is CSAVGLQETQYF.

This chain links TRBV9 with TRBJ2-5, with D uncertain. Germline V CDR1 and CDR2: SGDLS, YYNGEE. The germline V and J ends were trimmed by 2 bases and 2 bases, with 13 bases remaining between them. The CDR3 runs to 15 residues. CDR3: CASSVFPSGQETQYF. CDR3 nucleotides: TGTGCCAGCAGCGTCTTCCCCTCAGGACAAGAGACCCAGTACTTC.

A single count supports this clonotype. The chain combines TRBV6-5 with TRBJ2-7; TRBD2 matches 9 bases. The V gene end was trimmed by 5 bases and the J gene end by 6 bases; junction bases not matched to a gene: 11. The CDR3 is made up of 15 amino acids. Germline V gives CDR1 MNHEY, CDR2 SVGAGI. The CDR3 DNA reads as TGTGCCAGCAGTACGACTAGCGGAGGGGCCCGCGAGCAGTACTTC. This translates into CASSTTSGGAREQYF.

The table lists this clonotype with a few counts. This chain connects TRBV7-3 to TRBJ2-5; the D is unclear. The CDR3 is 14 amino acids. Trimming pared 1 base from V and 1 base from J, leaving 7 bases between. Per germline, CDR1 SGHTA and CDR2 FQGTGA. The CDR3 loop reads CASSLRHGQETQYF. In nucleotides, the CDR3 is TGTGCCAGCAGCTTAAGACACGGCCAAGAGACCCAGTACTTC.

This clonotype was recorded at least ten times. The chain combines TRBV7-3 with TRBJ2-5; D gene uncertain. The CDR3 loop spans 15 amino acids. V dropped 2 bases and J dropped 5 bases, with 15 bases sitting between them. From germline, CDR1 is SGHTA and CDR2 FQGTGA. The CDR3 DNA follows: TGTGCCAGCAGCTTAGAACCAGTGGCCGGGGAGACCCAGTACTTC. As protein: CASSLEPVAGETQYF.